A selection of T cell receptor beta chains follows, all from one sample in a study of OX40 agonist ivuxolimab in advanced cancers. Sequencing was performed with immunoSEQ multiplex PCR; in TCRdb, only in-frame clones are kept and a portion is missing. The table has about 85,000 clones, about 86% seen once. Sequences were derived from CD4+ or CD8+ T cells sorted from blood, sampled in a trial of the OX40 agonist ivuxolimab. The receptors here all came from an adult with an advanced solid tumor such as melanoma, head and neck, liver or kidney cancer. CDR3s include the opening cysteine and the closing phenylalanine or tryptophan. The D gene is left open where the match is weak. Part of the rows lack a size; the others show once, few, many or a class for expanded clones.

CDR3 protein: CASSQVFLDREQFF
CDR3 DNA: TGCGCCAGCAGCCAAGTGTTTTTAGACAGAGAGCAGTTCTTC
clone size: once
D gene: -
J gene: TRBJ2-1
V gene: TRBV4-1

CDR3 protein: CASRLRVQPQHF
CDR3 DNA: TGTGCAAGTCGCTTGAGGGTTCAGCCCCAGCATTTT
clone size: -
D gene: -
J gene: TRBJ1-5
V gene: TRBV12-2

CDR3 protein: CASSLWDNNSPLHF
CDR3 DNA: TGTGCCAGCAGCTTATGGGATAATAATTCACCCCTCCACTTT
clone size: -
D gene: -
J gene: TRBJ1-6
V gene: TRBV7-9

CDR3 protein: CASSLFGSVASTDTQYF
CDR3 DNA: TGTGCCAGCAGCTTATTTGGTAGCGTGGCTAGCACAGATACGCAGTATTTT
clone size: once
D gene: -
J gene: TRBJ2-3
V gene: TRBV11-2

CDR3 protein: CASRLTGEDYGYTF
CDR3 DNA: TGTGCCAGTAGACTTACAGGGGAAGACTATGGCTACACCTTC
clone size: -
D gene: TRBD1
J gene: TRBJ1-2
V gene: TRBV19

CDR3 protein: CASRLSLNQQGAITTNEKLFF
CDR3 DNA: TGTGCCAGCAGACTGAGCCTTAACCAACAGGGGGCCATAACAACTAATGAAAAACTGTTTTTT
clone size: -
D gene: TRBD1
J gene: TRBJ1-4
V gene: TRBV2

CDR3 protein: CASSRTGGHTGELFF
CDR3 DNA: TGTGCCAGTAGTAGGACCGGGGGTCACACCGGGGAGCTGTTTTTT
clone size: -
D gene: -
J gene: TRBJ2-2
V gene: TRBV19

CDR3 protein: CASSPEDSRSPLHF
CDR3 DNA: TGTGCCAGCAGCCCGGAAGACAGTCGTTCGCCCCTCCACTTT
clone size: -
D gene: -
J gene: TRBJ1-6
V gene: TRBV5-6

CDR3 protein: CASSPLDRYPYEQYF
CDR3 DNA: TGTGCCAGCAGTCCTTTGGACAGGTACCCTTACGAGCAGTACTTC
clone size: -
D gene: TRBD1
J gene: TRBJ2-7
V gene: TRBV25-1

CDR3 protein: CAISGLAGPGGLPEQYF
CDR3 DNA: TGTGCCATCAGTGGACTAGCGGGACCCGGGGGCTTACCCGAGCAGTACTTC
clone size: -
D gene: TRBD2
J gene: TRBJ2-7
V gene: TRBV10-3

CDR3 protein: CAISGGQSSYEQYF
CDR3 DNA: TGTGCCATCAGTGGGGGACAGTCCTCCTACGAGCAGTACTTC
clone size: few
D gene: TRBD1
J gene: TRBJ2-7
V gene: TRBV10-3

CDR3 protein: CSATSGREQYF
CDR3 DNA: TGCAGTGCTACGAGCGGGAGGGAGCAGTACTTC
clone size: -
D gene: TRBD2
J gene: TRBJ2-5
V gene: TRBV20-1

CDR3 protein: CASSVQGGNSPLHF
CDR3 DNA: TGTGCCAGCAGCGTTCAGGGCGGAAATTCACCCCTCCACTTT
clone size: -
D gene: -
J gene: TRBJ1-6
V gene: TRBV7-3

CDR3 protein: CASSQGAGGSYNEQFF
CDR3 DNA: TGTGCCAGCAGCCAAGGGGCGGGGGGCTCCTACAATGAGCAGTTCTTC
clone size: -
D gene: TRBD2
J gene: TRBJ2-1
V gene: TRBV4-2

CDR3 protein: CASSLAGQYSGNTIYF
CDR3 DNA: TGTGCCAGCAGCTTAGCCGGTCAGTACTCTGGAAACACCATATATTTT
clone size: once
D gene: -
J gene: TRBJ1-3
V gene: TRBV7-9

CDR3 protein: CAWRGLGSGNTIYF
CDR3 DNA: TGTGCCTGGAGGGGGCTAGGCTCTGGAAACACCATATATTTT
clone size: once
D gene: -
J gene: TRBJ1-3
V gene: TRBV30

CDR3 protein: CASSYRTGEDEKLFF
CDR3 DNA: TGTGCCAGCAGTTACAGGACAGGGGAAGATGAAAAACTGTTTTTT
clone size: -
D gene: TRBD1
J gene: TRBJ1-4
V gene: TRBV6-5

CDR3 protein: CASSKRTGSSGNTIYF
CDR3 DNA: TGTGCCAGCAGTAAAAGGACAGGGAGCTCTGGAAACACCATATATTTT
clone size: -
D gene: TRBD1
J gene: TRBJ1-3
V gene: TRBV2

CDR3 protein: CASSLGGGHTDTQYF
CDR3 DNA: TGTGCCAGCAGCTTAGGTGGGGGGCACACAGATACGCAGTATTTT
clone size: -
D gene: -
J gene: TRBJ2-3
V gene: TRBV7-6

CDR3 protein: CASSLGRGPPQHF
CDR3 DNA: TGTGCCAGCAGCTTAGGCCGGGGGCCGCCCCAGCATTTT
clone size: once
D gene: -
J gene: TRBJ1-5
V gene: TRBV7-2

CDR3 protein: CASSQSTANTEAFF
CDR3 DNA: TGTGCCAGCAGTCAATCGACGGCGAACACTGAAGCTTTCTTT
clone size: -
D gene: -
J gene: TRBJ1-1
V gene: TRBV6-5

CDR3 protein: CASSKASGSPYAETQYF
CDR3 DNA: TGTGCCAGCAGCAAAGCCAGCGGGAGCCCCTACGCAGAGACCCAGTACTTC
clone size: -
D gene: -
J gene: TRBJ2-5
V gene: TRBV21-1

CDR3 protein: CASSVQGWTEAFF
CDR3 DNA: TGTGCCAGCAGTGTTCAGGGTTGGACTGAAGCTTTCTTT
clone size: -
D gene: -
J gene: TRBJ1-1
V gene: TRBV2

CDR3 protein: CASSRGANTEAFF
CDR3 DNA: TGTGCCAGCAGCCGGGGCGCTAACACTGAAGCTTTCTTT
clone size: -
D gene: -
J gene: TRBJ1-1
V gene: TRBV6-5

CDR3 protein: CASSQTGVDYGYTF
CDR3 DNA: TGTGCCAGCAGTCAAACAGGGGTGGACTATGGCTACACCTTC
clone size: -
D gene: TRBD1
J gene: TRBJ1-2
V gene: TRBV28

CDR3 protein: CASSLGPLVNTQYF
CDR3 DNA: TGTGCCAGCAGCTTAGGTCCGCTAGTCAATACGCAGTATTTT
clone size: -
D gene: -
J gene: TRBJ2-3
V gene: TRBV7-6

CDR3 protein: CATGEGDQPQHF
CDR3 DNA: TGTGCCACCGGGGAGGGGGATCAGCCCCAGCATTTT
clone size: -
D gene: -
J gene: TRBJ1-5
V gene: TRBV6-1

CDR3 protein: CASSIWGQTNYGYTF
CDR3 DNA: TGTGCCAGTAGTATATGGGGGCAAACCAACTATGGCTACACCTTC
clone size: -
D gene: -
J gene: TRBJ1-2
V gene: TRBV19

CDR3 protein: CASRLAGETQYF
CDR3 DNA: TGTGCCAGTAGGTTGGCGGGAGAGACCCAGTACTTC
clone size: -
D gene: -
J gene: TRBJ2-5
V gene: TRBV19

CDR3 protein: CASRTIGRGYEQYF
CDR3 DNA: TGTGCCAGCAGGACGATCGGGAGGGGCTACGAGCAGTACTTC
clone size: -
D gene: TRBD2
J gene: TRBJ2-7
V gene: TRBV2

CDR3 protein: CASSAGTGDEGNQPQHF
CDR3 DNA: TGTGCCAGCAGCGCCGGGACAGGGGACGAGGGCAATCAGCCCCAGCATTTT
clone size: -
D gene: TRBD1
J gene: TRBJ1-5
V gene: TRBV5-6

CDR3 protein: CASSFPVMNSPLHF
CDR3 DNA: TGTGCCAGCAGTTTCCCCGTTATGAATTCACCCCTCCACTTT
clone size: -
D gene: -
J gene: TRBJ1-6
V gene: TRBV27

CDR3 protein: CASSRSESSYEQYF
CDR3 DNA: TGTGCCAGCAGTCGGAGCGAAAGCTCCTACGAGCAGTACTTC
clone size: -
D gene: -
J gene: TRBJ2-7
V gene: TRBV2

CDR3 protein: CASSQLRDRSSPLHF
CDR3 DNA: TGTGCCAGCAGCCAGCTAAGGGACAGATCTTCACCCCTCCACTTT
clone size: once
D gene: TRBD1
J gene: TRBJ1-6
V gene: TRBV7-9

CDR3 protein: CASSEGGGSYEQYF
CDR3 DNA: TGTGCCAGCAGTGAAGGAGGGGGCTCCTACGAGCAGTACTTC
clone size: -
D gene: -
J gene: TRBJ2-7
V gene: TRBV6-1

CDR3 protein: CASSSSDIPYGYTF
CDR3 DNA: TGTGCCAGCAGCTCGTCGGACATACCCTATGGCTACACCTTC
clone size: -
D gene: -
J gene: TRBJ1-2
V gene: TRBV5-4

CDR3 protein: CASSGSSNTGELFF
CDR3 DNA: TGTGCCAGTAGTGGCTCCAGTAACACCGGGGAGCTGTTTTTT
clone size: -
D gene: -
J gene: TRBJ2-2
V gene: TRBV19

CDR3 protein: CASSFFTGDTREQYF
CDR3 DNA: TGCGCCAGCAGCTTCTTCACAGGGGACACTCGCGAGCAGTACTTC
clone size: -
D gene: TRBD1
J gene: TRBJ2-7
V gene: TRBV5-1

CDR3 protein: CASSPRIGGGYGYTF
CDR3 DNA: TGTGCCAGCAGTCCTCGTATCGGGGGCGGCTATGGCTACACCTTC
clone size: -
D gene: -
J gene: TRBJ1-2
V gene: TRBV25-1

CDR3 protein: CASSQVTRGRDYEQYF
CDR3 DNA: TGTGCCAGCAGCCAAGTCACCAGGGGGCGCGACTACGAGCAGTACTTC
clone size: -
D gene: TRBD1
J gene: TRBJ2-7
V gene: TRBV4-2

CDR3 protein: CASSPGGGQGRAYEQFF
CDR3 DNA: TGTGCCAGCAGCCCCGGGGGAGGGCAGGGGCGCGCCTATGAGCAGTTCTTC
clone size: -
D gene: -
J gene: TRBJ2-1
V gene: TRBV11-3

CDR3 protein: CASQPDTQYF
CDR3 DNA: TGTGCCAGCCAACCAGATACGCAGTATTTT
clone size: -
D gene: -
J gene: TRBJ2-3
V gene: TRBV5-6

CDR3 protein: CAISDPARSTEAFF
CDR3 DNA: TGTGCCATCAGTGATCCCGCAAGGAGCACTGAAGCTTTCTTT
clone size: -
D gene: -
J gene: TRBJ1-1
V gene: TRBV10-3

CDR3 protein: CASSLALGEPGNTIYF
CDR3 DNA: TGTGCCAGCAGCTTGGCCCTCGGGGAACCTGGAAACACCATATATTTT
clone size: -
D gene: -
J gene: TRBJ1-3
V gene: TRBV5-4

CDR3 protein: CASSLFHGTQIYNSPLHF
CDR3 DNA: TGTGCCAGCAGTTTGTTCCACGGGACACAAATTTATAATTCACCCCTCCACTTT
clone size: -
D gene: -
J gene: TRBJ1-6
V gene: TRBV28

CDR3 protein: CASSLGGPGQGAGGNTIYF
CDR3 DNA: TGTGCCAGCAGCTTAGGAGGGCCCGGACAGGGGGCAGGTGGAAACACCATATATTTT
clone size: -
D gene: TRBD1
J gene: TRBJ1-3
V gene: TRBV7-9